This TCR beta chain was sequenced for a study of T-cell memory formation after mild COVID-19. TCRdb re-called the 5' RACE reads with MiXCR, one entry per CDR3 protein. The top ten clones hold about 8.4% of a sample with around 530,000 distinct CDR3 sequences, approximately 21% of them seen once. Turning to this clonotype: The antigen remains unidentified.

Whole-study results and caveats: CD8+ contracting clones occupied EMRA, while CD4+ ones occupied mainly CM and EM.

This clonotype was obtained from an adult woman who had mild COVID-19 (a few samples of this study predate the infection). Cell type and time point are not known. The sequenced sample was PBMCs or a T cell subset sorted from them (not recorded which).

In DNA, the CDR3 is TGCAGCCTATCCGGGACTAGCGGGAGCTCCTACGAGCAGTACTTC. The encoded protein is CSLSGTSGSSYEQYF. This chain uses TRBV29-1 with TRBJ2-7; 14 nucleotides agree with TRBD2. Unmatched junction bases numbered 6, after V lost 8 bases and J lost 0 bases. From germline, CDR1 is SQVTM and CDR2 ANQGSEA. The CDR3 totals 15 residues.